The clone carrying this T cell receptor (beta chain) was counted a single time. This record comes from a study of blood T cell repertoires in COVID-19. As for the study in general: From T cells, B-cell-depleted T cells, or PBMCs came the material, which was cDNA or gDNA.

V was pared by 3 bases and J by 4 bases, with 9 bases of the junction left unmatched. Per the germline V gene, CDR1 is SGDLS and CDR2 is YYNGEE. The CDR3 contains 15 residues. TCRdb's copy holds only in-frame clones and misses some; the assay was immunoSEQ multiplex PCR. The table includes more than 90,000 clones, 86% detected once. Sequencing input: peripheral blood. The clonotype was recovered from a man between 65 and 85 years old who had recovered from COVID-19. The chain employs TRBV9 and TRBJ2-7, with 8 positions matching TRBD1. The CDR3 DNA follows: TGTGCCAGCAGCGCTTCCGGGACAGGCGGTTACGAGCAGTACTTC. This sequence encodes CASSASGTGGYEQYF.